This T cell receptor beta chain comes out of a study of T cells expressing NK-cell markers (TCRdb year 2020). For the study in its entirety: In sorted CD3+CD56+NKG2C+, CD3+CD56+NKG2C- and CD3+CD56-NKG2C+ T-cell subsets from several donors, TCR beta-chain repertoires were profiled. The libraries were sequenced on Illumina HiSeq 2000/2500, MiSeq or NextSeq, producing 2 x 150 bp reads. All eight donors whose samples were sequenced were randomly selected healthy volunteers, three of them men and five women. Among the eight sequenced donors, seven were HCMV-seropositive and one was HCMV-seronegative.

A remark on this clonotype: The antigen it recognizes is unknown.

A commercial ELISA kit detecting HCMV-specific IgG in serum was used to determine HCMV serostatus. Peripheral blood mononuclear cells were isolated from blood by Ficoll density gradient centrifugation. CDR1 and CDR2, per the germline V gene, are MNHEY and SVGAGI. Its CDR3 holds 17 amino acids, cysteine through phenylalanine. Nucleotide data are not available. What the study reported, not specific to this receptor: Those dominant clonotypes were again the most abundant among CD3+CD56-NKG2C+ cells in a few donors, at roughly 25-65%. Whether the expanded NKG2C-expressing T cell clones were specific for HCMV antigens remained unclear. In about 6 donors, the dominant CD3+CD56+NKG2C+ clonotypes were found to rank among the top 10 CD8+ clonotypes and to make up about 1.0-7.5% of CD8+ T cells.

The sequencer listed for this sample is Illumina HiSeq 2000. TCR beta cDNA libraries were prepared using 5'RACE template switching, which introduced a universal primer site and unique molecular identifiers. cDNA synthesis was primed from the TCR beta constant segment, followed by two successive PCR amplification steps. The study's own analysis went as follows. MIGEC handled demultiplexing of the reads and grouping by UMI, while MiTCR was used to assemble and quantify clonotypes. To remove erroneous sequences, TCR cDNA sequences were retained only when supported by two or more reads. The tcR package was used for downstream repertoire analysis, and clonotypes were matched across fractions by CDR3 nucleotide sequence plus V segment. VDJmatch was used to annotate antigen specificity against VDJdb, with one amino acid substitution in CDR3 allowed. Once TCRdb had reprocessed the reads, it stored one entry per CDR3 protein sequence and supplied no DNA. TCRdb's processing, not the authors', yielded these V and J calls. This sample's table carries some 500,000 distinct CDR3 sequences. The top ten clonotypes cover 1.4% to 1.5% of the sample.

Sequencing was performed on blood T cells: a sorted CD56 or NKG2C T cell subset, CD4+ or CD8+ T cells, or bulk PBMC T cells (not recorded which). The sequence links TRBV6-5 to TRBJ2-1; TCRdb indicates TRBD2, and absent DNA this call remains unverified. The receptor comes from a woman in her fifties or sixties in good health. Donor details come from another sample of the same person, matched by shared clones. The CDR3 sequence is CASRPTGLAGAHNEQFF.